The 2 T cell receptor beta chains reported below all come from one sample, sequenced in a study of cytomegalovirus exposure and HLA in healthy donors. The PCR employed 60 Vbeta primers together with 13 Jbeta primers. The table came from immunoSEQ multiplex PCR; TCRdb's copy has only in-frame clones and leaves some out. The data contain 150,000 or so clones, over 65% of them singletons. The sample comprised PBMCs. The receptors come from a man aged 35 to 55 in good health and CMV-seropositive.

The rearrangement joins TRBV30 to TRBJ2-7; TRBD2 aligns across 12 bases. Germline values: CDR1 GTSNPN, CDR2 SVGIG (reference sequence). The J segment lost 6 bases and the V segment lost 4 bases, leaving 4 bases of the junction unmatched. The CDR3 is 13 amino acids. The CDR3 here is CAWKGLAGTEQYF. The CDR3 coding sequence is TGTGCCTGGAAAGGACTAGCGGGGACCGAGCAGTACTTC.

V gene TRBV14 combines with J gene TRBJ2-3; possibly TRBD2 for D (6 bases). Per the germline V gene, CDR1 is SGHDN and CDR2 is FVKESK. V gave up 5 bases and J gave up 6 bases, with 24 bases separating them. The CDR3 sequence is 17 residues long. DNA for the CDR3: TGTGCCAGCAGCAGTTTCTCGGGGTTGGAGCGGGTTGATACGCAGTATTTT. Translation gives CASSSFSGLERVDTQYF. Using reference TRBV14 and TRBJ2-3 for the parts outside the CDR3, the full variable domain is EAGVTQFPSHSVIEKGQTVTLRCDPISGHDNLYWYRRVMGKEIKFLLHFVKESKQDESGMPNNRFLAERTGGTYSTLKVQPAELEDSGVYFCASSSFSGLERVDTQYFGPGTRLTVL.